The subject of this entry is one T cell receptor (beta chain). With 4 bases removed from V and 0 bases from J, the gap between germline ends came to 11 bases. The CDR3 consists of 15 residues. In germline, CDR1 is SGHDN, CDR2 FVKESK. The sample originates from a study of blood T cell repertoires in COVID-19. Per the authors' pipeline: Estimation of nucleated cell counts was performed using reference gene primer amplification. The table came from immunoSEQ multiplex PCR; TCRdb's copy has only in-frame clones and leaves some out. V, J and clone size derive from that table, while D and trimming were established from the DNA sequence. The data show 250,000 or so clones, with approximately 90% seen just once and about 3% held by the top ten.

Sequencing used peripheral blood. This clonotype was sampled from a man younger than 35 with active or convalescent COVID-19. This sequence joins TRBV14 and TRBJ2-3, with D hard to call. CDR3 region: CASSPGLPSTDTQYF. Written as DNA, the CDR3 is TGTGCCAGCAGCCCGGGTCTCCCCAGCACAGATACGCAGTATTTT.